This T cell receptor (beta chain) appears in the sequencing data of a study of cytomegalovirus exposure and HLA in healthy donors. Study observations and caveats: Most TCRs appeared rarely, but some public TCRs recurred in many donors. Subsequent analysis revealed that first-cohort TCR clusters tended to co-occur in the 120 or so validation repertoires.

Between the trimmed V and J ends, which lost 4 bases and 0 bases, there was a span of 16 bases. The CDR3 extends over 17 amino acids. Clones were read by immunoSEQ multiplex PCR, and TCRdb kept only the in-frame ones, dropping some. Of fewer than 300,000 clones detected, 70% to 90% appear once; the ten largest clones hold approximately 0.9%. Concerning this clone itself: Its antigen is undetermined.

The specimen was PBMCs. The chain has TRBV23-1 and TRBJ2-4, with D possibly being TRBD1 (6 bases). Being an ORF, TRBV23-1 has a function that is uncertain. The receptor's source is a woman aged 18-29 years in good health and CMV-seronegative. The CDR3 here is CASSPPLTGLAKNIQYF. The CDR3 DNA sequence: TGCGCCAGCAGTCCCCCCCTTACAGGGTTAGCCAAAAACATTCAGTACTTC.